This TCR beta chain was found in a study of T cells in Graves' hyperthyroidism and ophthalmopathy. Study observations and caveats: Ophthalmopathy and stable hyperthyroidism were separated by a 13 V-J model. Blood also contained most expanded thyroid clonotypes above 0.001.

Amplified TCR beta CDR3 regions derived from RNA transcripts. TCR CDR3 regions were first amplified by RT-PCR with HTBI primers. TCRdb reanalysed the multiplex PCR reads using MiXCR and keeps one entry per CDR3 protein. The table lists about 300,000 distinct CDR3 sequences, roughly 15% of them singletons. The sample holds a few counts of this clonotype. Antigen: not known. The sample of blood was obtained at first hyperthyroidism diagnosis (before any ophthalmopathy symptoms). CDR1 and CDR2 (germline): LNHDA, SQIVND (reference sequence). Trimming removed 5 bases from V and 0 bases from J; junction bases left unmatched: 7. CDR3 length: 15 residues.

V and J are TRBV19 and TRBJ2-7; 7 nucleotides line up with TRBD2. The receptor was isolated from a woman in her 30s with Graves' hyperthyroidism that later progressed to Graves' ophthalmopathy. The sequenced sample was blood. In DNA, the CDR3 is TGTGCCAGTAGTGTTAGCGGGTCCCTCTCCTACGAGCAGTACTTC. It translates to CASSVSGSLSYEQYF.